This TCR beta chain appears in the sequencing data of a study of blood T cell repertoires in COVID-19. Study in general: In each case, the material was cDNA or gDNA derived from T cells, B-cell-depleted T cells, or PBMCs.

Original processing methods: From reference gene primer amplification, estimates of nucleated cell counts were derived. Clones were sequenced by immunoSEQ multiplex PCR, and TCRdb holds only the in-frame ones, with some missing. That table furnishes V, J and clone size, whereas the DNA furnished D and trimming. The data show about 100,000 clones, over 70% seen once. This CDR3 contains 19 residues. CDR1 and CDR2 (germline): KGHSH, LQKENI. The junction had 14 bases not matched to a gene; V was cut back by 1 base and J by 2 bases. This clonotype originated in a man in his fifties or sixties with acute or convalescent COVID-19. The chain has TRBV18 and TRBJ2-5; 9 bases map to TRBD2. Sequencing was performed on peripheral blood. The chain's CDR3 is CASSPRRATGLALQETQYF. The CDR3 DNA reads as TGTGCCAGCTCACCACGGAGGGCAACCGGACTAGCGTTACAAGAGACCCAGTACTTC.